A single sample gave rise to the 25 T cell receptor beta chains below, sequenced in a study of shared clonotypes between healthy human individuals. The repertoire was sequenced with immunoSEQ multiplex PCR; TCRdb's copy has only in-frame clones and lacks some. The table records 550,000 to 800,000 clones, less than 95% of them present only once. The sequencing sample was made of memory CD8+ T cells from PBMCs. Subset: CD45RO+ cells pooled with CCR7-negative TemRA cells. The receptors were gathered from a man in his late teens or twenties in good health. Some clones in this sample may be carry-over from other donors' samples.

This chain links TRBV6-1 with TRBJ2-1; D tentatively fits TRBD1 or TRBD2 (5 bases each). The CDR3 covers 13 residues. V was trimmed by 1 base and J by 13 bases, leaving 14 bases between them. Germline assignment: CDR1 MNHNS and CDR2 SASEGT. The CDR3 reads CASSEVRGIPQFF. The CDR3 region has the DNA TGTGCCAGCAGTGAAGTCCGGGGCATCCCCCAGTTCTTC.

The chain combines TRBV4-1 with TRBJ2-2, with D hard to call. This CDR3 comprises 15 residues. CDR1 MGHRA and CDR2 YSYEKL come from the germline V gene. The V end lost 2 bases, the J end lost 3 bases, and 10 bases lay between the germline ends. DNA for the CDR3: TGCGCCAGCAGCCAAAAGGGCCGGGACACCGGGGAGCTGTTTTTT. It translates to CASSQKGRDTGELFF.

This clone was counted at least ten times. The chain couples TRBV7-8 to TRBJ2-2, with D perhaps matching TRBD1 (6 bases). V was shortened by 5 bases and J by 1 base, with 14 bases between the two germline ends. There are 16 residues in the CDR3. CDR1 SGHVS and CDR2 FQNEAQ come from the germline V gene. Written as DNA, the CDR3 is TGTGCCAGCAGCCGCGTCCGGACAGTGAACACCGGGGAGCTGTTTTTT. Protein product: CASSRVRTVNTGELFF.

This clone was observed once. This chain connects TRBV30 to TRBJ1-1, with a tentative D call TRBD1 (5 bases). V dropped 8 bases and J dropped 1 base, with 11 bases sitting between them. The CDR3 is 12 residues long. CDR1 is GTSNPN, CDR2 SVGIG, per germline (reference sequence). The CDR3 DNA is TGTGCCGGTGACGGGGGGAACACTGAAGCTTTCTTT. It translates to CAGDGGNTEAFF.

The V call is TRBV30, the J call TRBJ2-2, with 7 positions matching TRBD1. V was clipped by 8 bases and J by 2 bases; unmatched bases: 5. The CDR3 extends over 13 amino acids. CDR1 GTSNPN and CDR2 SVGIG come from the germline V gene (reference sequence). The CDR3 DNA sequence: TGTGCCGCCGGGACAGCTAACACCGGGGAGCTGTTTTTT. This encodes CAAGTANTGELFF.

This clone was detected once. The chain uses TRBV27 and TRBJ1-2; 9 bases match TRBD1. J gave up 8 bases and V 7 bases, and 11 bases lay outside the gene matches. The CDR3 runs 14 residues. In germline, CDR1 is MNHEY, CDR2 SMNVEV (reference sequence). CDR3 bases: TGTGCCAGCACCATCCTCCCGGGACAGGGCGGCTACACCTTC. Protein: CASTILPGQGGYTF.

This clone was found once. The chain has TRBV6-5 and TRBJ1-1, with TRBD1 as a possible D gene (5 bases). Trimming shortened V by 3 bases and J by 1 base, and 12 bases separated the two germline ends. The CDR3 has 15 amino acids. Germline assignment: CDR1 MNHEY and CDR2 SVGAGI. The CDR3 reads CASSYWAGQNTEAFF. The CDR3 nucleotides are TGTGCCAGCAGTTATTGGGCAGGACAGAACACTGAAGCTTTCTTT.

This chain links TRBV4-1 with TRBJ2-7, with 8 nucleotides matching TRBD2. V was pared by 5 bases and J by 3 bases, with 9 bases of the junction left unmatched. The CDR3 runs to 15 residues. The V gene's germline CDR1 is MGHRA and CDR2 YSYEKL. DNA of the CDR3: TGCGCCAGCAGCTCCCAGGTAGCGGGGATCTACGAGCAGTACTTC. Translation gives CASSSQVAGIYEQYF.

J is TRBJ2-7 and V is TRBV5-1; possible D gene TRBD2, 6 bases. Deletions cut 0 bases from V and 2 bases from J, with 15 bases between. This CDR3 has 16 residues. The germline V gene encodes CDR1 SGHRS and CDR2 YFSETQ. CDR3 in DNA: TGCGCCAGCAGCTTGGCCCGCCTAGGGACTGCCTACGAGCAGTACTTC. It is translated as CASSLARLGTAYEQYF.

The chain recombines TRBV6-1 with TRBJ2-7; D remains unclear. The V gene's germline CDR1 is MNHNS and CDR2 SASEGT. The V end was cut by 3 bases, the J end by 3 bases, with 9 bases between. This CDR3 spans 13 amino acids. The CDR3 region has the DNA TGTGCCAGCAGTGAGGGTTTTTACTACGAGCAGTACTTC. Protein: CASSEGFYYEQYF.

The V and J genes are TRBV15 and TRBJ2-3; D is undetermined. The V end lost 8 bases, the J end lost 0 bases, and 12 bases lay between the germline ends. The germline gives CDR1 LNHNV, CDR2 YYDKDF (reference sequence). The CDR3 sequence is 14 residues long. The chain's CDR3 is CATGLEGSTDTQYF. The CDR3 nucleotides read TGTGCCACCGGTTTGGAAGGGAGCACAGATACGCAGTATTTT.

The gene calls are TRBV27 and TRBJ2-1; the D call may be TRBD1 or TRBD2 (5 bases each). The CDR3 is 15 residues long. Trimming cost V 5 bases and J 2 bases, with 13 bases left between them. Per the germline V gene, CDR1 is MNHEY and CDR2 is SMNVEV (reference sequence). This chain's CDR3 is CASSPGPPAYNEQFF. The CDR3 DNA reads TGTGCCAGCAGTCCGGGACCACCAGCCTACAATGAGCAGTTCTTC.

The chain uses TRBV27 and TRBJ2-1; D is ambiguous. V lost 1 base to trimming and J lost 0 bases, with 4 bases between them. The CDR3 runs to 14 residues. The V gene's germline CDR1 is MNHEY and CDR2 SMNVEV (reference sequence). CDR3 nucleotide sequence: TGTGCCAGCAGTTTATATTACTCCTACAATGAGCAGTTCTTC. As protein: CASSLYYSYNEQFF.

CDR3 in amino acids: CASSILGGLVSYGYTF. The DNA of the CDR3 is TGTGCCAGTAGTATTTTAGGAGGCCTAGTTTCCTATGGCTACACCTTC. The genes are TRBV19 and TRBJ1-2, with D unresolved. Germline V gene lookup returns CDR1 LNHDA and CDR2 SQIVND (reference sequence). CDR3 length equals 16 residues. Trimming took off 3 bases at V and 4 bases at J, with 18 bases between the two ends.

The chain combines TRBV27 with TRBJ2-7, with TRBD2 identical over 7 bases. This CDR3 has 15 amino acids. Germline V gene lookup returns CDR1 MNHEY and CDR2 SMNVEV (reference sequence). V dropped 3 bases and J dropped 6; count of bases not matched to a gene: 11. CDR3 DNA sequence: TGTGCCAGCAGTTTCCTAAGCGAGCGACTAGCCGAGCAGTACTTC. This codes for CASSFLSERLAEQYF.

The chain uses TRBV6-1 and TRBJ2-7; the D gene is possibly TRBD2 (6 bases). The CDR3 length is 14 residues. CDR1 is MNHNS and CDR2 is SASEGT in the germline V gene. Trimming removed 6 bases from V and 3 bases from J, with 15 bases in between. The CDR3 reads CASRHRAGRYEQYF. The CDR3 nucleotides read TGTGCCAGCAGACATAGGGCGGGACGCTACGAGCAGTACTTC.

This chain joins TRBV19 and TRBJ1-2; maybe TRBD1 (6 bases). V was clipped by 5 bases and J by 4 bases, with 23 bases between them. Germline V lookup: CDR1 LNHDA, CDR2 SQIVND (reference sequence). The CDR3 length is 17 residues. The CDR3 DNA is TGTGCCAGTAGTTCCCGCACCCGGGCCTCGGGGGCCTATGGCTACACCTTC. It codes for CASSSRTRASGAYGYTF.

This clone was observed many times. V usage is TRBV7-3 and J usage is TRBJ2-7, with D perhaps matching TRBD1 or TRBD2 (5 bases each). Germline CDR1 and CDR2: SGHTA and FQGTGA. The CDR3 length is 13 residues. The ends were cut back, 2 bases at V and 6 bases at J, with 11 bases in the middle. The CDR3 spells CASSLGGSSEQYF. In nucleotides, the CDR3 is TGTGCCAGCAGCTTAGGGGGATCGAGCGAGCAGTACTTC.

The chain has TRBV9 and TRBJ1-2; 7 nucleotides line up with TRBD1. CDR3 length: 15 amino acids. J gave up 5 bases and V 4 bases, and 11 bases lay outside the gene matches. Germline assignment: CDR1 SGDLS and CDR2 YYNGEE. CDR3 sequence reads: CASSPQDDREYGYTF. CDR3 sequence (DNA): TGTGCCAGCAGCCCCCAAGACGACAGGGAGTATGGCTACACCTTC. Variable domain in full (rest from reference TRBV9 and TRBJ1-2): DSGVTQTPKHLITATGQRVTLRCSPRSGDLSVYWYQQSLDQGLQFLIQYYNGEERAKGNILERFSAQQFPDLHSELNLSSLELGDSALYFCASSPQDDREYGYTFGSGTRLTVV.

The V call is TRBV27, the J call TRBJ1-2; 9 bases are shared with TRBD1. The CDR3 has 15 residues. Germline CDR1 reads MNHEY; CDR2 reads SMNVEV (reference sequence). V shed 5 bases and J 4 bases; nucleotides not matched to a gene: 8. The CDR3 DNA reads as TGTGCCAGCAGTCCCGGGACAGGGAGGCCCTATGGCTACACCTTC. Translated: CASSPGTGRPYGYTF.

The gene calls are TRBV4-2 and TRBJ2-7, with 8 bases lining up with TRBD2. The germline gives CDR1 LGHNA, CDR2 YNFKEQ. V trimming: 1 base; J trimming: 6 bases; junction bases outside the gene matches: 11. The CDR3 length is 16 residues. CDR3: CASSQALTSGSSEQYF. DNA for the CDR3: TGTGCCAGCAGCCAAGCTCTGACGAGCGGGAGTAGCGAGCAGTACTTC.

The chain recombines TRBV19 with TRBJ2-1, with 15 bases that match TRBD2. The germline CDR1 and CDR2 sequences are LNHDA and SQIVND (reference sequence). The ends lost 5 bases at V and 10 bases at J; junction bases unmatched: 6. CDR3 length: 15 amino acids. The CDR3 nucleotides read TGTGCCAGTAGTGTTGGACTAGCGGGAGGGTCGGAGCAGTTCTTC. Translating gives CASSVGLAGGSEQFF.

The CDR3 region has the DNA TGTGCCAGCAGTCTGGGGGTGACAGGGGGAGACGAGCAGTACTTC. It translates to CASSLGVTGGDEQYF. The chain combines TRBV27 with TRBJ2-7; 9 bases are a match to TRBD1. Trimming removed 5 bases from V and 5 bases from J; junction bases left unmatched: 10. This CDR3 region has 15 residues. Germline CDR1 MNHEY, CDR2 SMNVEV (reference sequence).

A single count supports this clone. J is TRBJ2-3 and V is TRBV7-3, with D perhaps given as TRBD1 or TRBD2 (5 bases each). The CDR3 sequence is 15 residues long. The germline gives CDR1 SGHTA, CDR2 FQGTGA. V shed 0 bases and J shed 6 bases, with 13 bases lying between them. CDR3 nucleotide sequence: TGTGCCAGCAGCTTAACTCCCCGGGGCATGGATACGCAGTATTTT. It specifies CASSLTPRGMDTQYF.

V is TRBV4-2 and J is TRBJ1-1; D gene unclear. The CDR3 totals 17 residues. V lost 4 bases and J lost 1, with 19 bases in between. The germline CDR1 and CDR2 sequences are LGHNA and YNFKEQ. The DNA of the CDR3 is TGTGCCAGCAGCCCTCTCGTTATGGTCCCGGGGAACACTGAAGCTTTCTTT. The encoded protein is CASSPLVMVPGNTEAFF.